This T cell receptor (beta chain) was recorded in a study of cytomegalovirus exposure and HLA in healthy donors. Whole-study findings and limits: Later analysis placed DRB1 highest and HLA-C lowest in TCR association rates, which differed by HLA locus. Earlier results showed most TCR beta V segments being productive about 87% or about 30% of the time.

The CDR3 contains 14 residues. Per the germline V gene, CDR1 is MDHEN and CDR2 is SYDVKM. J gave up 1 base and V 5 bases, and 0 bases lay outside the gene matches. With 60 Vbeta and 13 Jbeta primers, the PCR was carried out. Assay: immunoSEQ multiplex PCR; the TCRdb copy retains only in-frame clones and omits some. The data show around 260,000 clones, 80% seen once. As to this clone: Its antigen is not known. Other DNA sequences within the sample encode an identical CDR3.

The sequence came from a girl aged 2 to 10 in good health and CMV-seronegative. V is TRBV28 and J is TRBJ2-1, with TRBD2 matching over 9 bases. The material sequenced was PBMCs. In DNA form, the CDR3 reads TGTGCCAGCAGTAGCGGGGGGTCCTACAATGAGCAGTTCTTC. Protein product: CASSSGGSYNEQFF.